What follows are 26 T cell receptor beta chains derived from one specimen sequenced in a study of PD-1 blockade in classical Hodgkin lymphoma. Every patient experienced relapse after autologous stem cell transplantation, and brentuximab vedotin exposure varied. This table comes from immunoSEQ multiplex PCR, and its TCRdb copy is limited to in-frame clones, with some not included. The top ten clones hold about 15% of a sample with approximately 99,000 clones, about four fifths of them seen once. The sequenced sample was peripheral blood mononuclear cells (PBMCs), obtained before the second cycle of nivolumab. The origin of the receptors is a human donor with classical Hodgkin lymphoma.

This chain links TRBV5-6 with TRBJ1-1, with D possibly being TRBD1 (6 bases). The V end was cut by 2 bases, the J end by 4 bases, with 12 bases between. This CDR3 is 14 amino acids long. The germline V gene has CDR1 SGHDT and CDR2 YYEEEE. The CDR3 region is CASSLGGTATEAFF. In DNA form, the CDR3 reads TGTGCCAGCAGCTTAGGGGGGACGGCCACTGAAGCTTTCTTT.

The V gene is TRBV29-1, the J gene TRBJ1-2; no clear D gene. The CDR3 consists of 12 residues. V lost 3 bases and J lost 4, with 9 bases in between. Looked up from germline, CDR1 is SQVTM and CDR2 is ANQGSEA. Here the CDR3 reads CSVESAPYGYTF. DNA for the CDR3: TGCAGCGTTGAGAGTGCCCCCTATGGCTACACCTTC. The variable domain in full, with the rest retrieved from reference TRBV29-1 and TRBJ1-2, is SAVISQKPSRDICQRGTSLTIQCQVDSQVTMMFWYRQQPGQSLTLIATANQGSEATYESGFVIDKFPISRPNLTFSTLTVSNMSPEDSSIYLCSVESAPYGYTFGSGTRLTVV.

The J gene is TRBJ2-7, the V gene TRBV28; TRBD2 is a possible D gene (6 bases). V was shortened by 5 bases and J by 4 bases, with 15 bases between the two germline ends. Germline V gene sequence: CDR1 MDHEN, CDR2 SYDVKM. The CDR3 runs to 14 residues. Here the CDR3 DNA reads TGTGCCAGCAGTCCCCGGGACTTCTTATACGAGCAGTACTTC. Translated, it gives CASSPRDFLYEQYF.

The rearrangement links TRBV5-4 to TRBJ2-5, with TRBD1 matching 7 bases. CDR3 length equals 16 residues. With V trimmed by 4 bases and J by 5 bases, 14 bases remained unmatched. CDR1 is SGHNT, CDR2 YYREEE, per germline (reference sequence). DNA of the CDR3: TGTGCCAGCAGCGTAGGACCCGACAGGGTCGGGGAGACCCAGTACTTC. As protein: CASSVGPDRVGETQYF. Full variable domain (outside the CDR3, taken from reference TRBV5-4 and TRBJ2-5): ETGVTQSPTHLIKTRGQQVTLRCSSQSGHNTVSWYQQALGQGPQFIFQYYREEENGRGNFPPRFSGLQFPNYSSELNVNALELDDSALYLCASSVGPDRVGETQYFGPGTRLLVL.

The J gene is TRBJ2-7, the V gene TRBV5-6; 9 bases are shared with TRBD1. This CDR3 region has 15 residues. Germline V gene data show CDR1 as SGHDT and CDR2 as YYEEEE. The ends lost 4 bases at V and 4 bases at J; junction bases unmatched: 9. CDR3 loop: CASSQTGGRSYEQYF. CDR3 DNA: TGTGCCAGCAGCCAGACAGGGGGTCGTTCTTACGAGCAGTACTTC.

The chain recombines TRBV7-3 with TRBJ2-2; D assignment may be TRBD1 or TRBD2 (6 bases each). Germline CDR1 SGHTA, CDR2 FQGTGA. This CDR3 is built from 16 residues. V was trimmed by 0 bases and J by 0 bases, leaving 8 bases between them. The CDR3 DNA follows: TGTGCCAGCAGCTTAACGGGGGGCGCGAACACCGGGGAGCTGTTTTTT. It is translated as CASSLTGGANTGELFF.

This clone was counted once. This sequence joins TRBV27 and TRBJ2-7; D perhaps matches TRBD2 (6 bases). Germline values: CDR1 MNHEY, CDR2 SMNVEV (reference sequence). The CDR3 is 16 amino acids. The V and J ends lost 6 bases and 3 bases respectively, with 21 bases between them. This CDR3 reads CASRTPAGRNLYEQYF. In DNA, the CDR3 is TGTGCCAGCAGAACGCCCGCGGGGCGGAACCTCTACGAGCAGTACTTC.

The chain is built from TRBV28 and TRBJ2-7; D possibly uses TRBD1 or TRBD2 (6 bases each). V was clipped by 3 bases and J by 5 bases, with 14 bases between them. The CDR3 runs 14 residues. CDR1 is MDHEN and CDR2 is SYDVKM in the germline V gene. CDR3 protein: CASSFRQAGHEQYF. In DNA, the CDR3 is TGTGCCAGCAGTTTTAGACAGGCGGGGCACGAGCAGTACTTC.

The rearrangement joins TRBV19 to TRBJ2-7; D gene uncertain. The CDR3 consists of 14 residues. V was cut by 7 bases and J by 0 bases, with 13 bases left in between. Germline CDR1 is LNHDA and CDR2 is SQIVND (reference sequence). The CDR3 spells CASNTGSFSYEQYF. The CDR3 DNA reads as TGTGCCAGTAACACCGGGTCTTTCTCCTACGAGCAGTACTTC.

The chain joins TRBV6-5 to TRBJ2-7; D not certain. CDR3 length equals 15 residues. Trimming shortened V by 5 bases and J by 0 bases, and 14 bases separated the two germline ends. Germline CDR1 is MNHEY and CDR2 is SVGAGI. The CDR3 loop is CASSPTDLTSYEQYF. The CDR3 DNA follows: TGTGCCAGCAGTCCGACCGATCTGACCTCCTACGAGCAGTACTTC.

The CDR3 sequence: CASSLDSVPYGYTF. CDR3 DNA sequence: TGCGCCAGCAGCTTGGATTCAGTCCCCTATGGCTACACCTTC. The V call is TRBV5-1, the J call TRBJ1-2, with no clear D. Germline V CDR1 and CDR2: SGHRS, YFSETQ. This CDR3 has 14 residues. V shed 0 bases and J shed 4 bases, with 10 bases lying between them. Complete variable domain (other parts from reference TRBV5-1 and TRBJ1-2): KAGVTQTPRYLIKTRGQQVTLSCSPISGHRSVSWYQQTPGQGLQFLFEYFSETQRNKGNFPGRFSGRQFSNSRSEMNVSTLELGDSALYLCASSLDSVPYGYTFGSGTRLTVV.

V usage is TRBV7-2 and J usage is TRBJ1-3, with D possibly being TRBD1 (6 bases). This CDR3 comprises 17 residues. Per germline, CDR1 SGHTA and CDR2 FQGNSA. The ends were cut back, 1 base at V and 0 bases at J, with 13 bases in the middle. CDR3 in amino acids: CASSLVGAGTSGNTIYF. In nucleotides, the CDR3 is TGTGCCAGCAGCTTAGTGGGGGCAGGTACCTCTGGAAACACCATATATTTT.

Comments on this clone: A single base is all that separates this from a far larger clone, so a read error is likely. The chain recombines TRBV4-2 with TRBJ1-2; 9 nucleotides match TRBD1. CDR1 and CDR2 from the germline V gene are LGHNA and YNFKEQ. CDR3 length: 14 amino acids. Germline trimming cut 6 bases from V and 6 bases from J; bases unmatched to any gene: 8. The CDR3 region is CASSRQGVLDGYTF. CDR3 coding DNA: TGTGCCAGCAGTCGACAGGGGGTTCTCGATGGCTACACCTTC.

This clone occurred once. The chain uses TRBV10-1 and TRBJ2-1; D call uncertain. Germline V lookup: CDR1 WNHNN, CDR2 SYGVQD (reference sequence). This CDR3 contains 14 residues. The V end lost 5 bases, the J end lost 8 bases, and 16 bases lay between the germline ends. CDR3 protein: CASSHREVADEQFF. The DNA for the CDR3 is TGCGCCAGCAGTCACCGTGAGGTTGCGGATGAGCAGTTCTTC.

The chain uses TRBV5-1 and TRBJ2-2; D possibly uses TRBD1 or TRBD2 (5 bases each). The germline V and J ends were trimmed by 1 base and 2 bases, with 9 bases remaining between them. From germline, CDR1 is SGHRS and CDR2 YFSETQ. The CDR3 totals 15 residues. The CDR3 DNA reads as TGCGCCAGCAGCTTGCGAGGGGACAACACCGGGGAGCTGTTTTTT. Translating it yields CASSLRGDNTGELFF.

The rearrangement uses TRBV15 and TRBJ2-2; 13 bases line up with TRBD2. Germline-derived CDR1 and CDR2 are LNHNV and YYDKDF (reference sequence). Trimming cost V 0 bases and J 5 bases; bases outside gene matches: 0. The CDR3 spans 16 residues. The CDR3 bases are TGTGCCACCAGCAGAGAACTAGCGGGAGGGACCGGGGAGCTGTTTTTT. As protein: CATSRELAGGTGELFF.

Here the CDR3 reads CAISVSSGDNTGELFF. The CDR3 DNA sequence: TGTGCCATCAGTGTCTCTAGCGGAGATAACACCGGGGAGCTGTTTTTT. The rearrangement links TRBV10-3 to TRBJ2-2; 7 bases agree with TRBD2. There are 16 residues in the CDR3. The germline V gene has CDR1 ENHRY and CDR2 SYGVKD. The junction had 7 bases not matched to a gene; V was cut back by 4 bases and J by 2 bases.

V gene TRBV5-1 combines with J gene TRBJ2-5; D is ambiguous. The CDR3 has 13 amino acids. Germline CDR1 and CDR2: SGHRS and YFSETQ. Trimming removed 0 bases from V and 4 bases from J, with 7 bases in between. CDR3 region: CASSLASLETQYF. The CDR3 DNA is TGCGCCAGCAGCTTGGCCAGTCTAGAGACCCAGTACTTC.

This clone was counted between two and nine times. As DNA, the CDR3 is TGTGCCAGCAGTGTAGAATTAGGGGCGATCAATGAGCAGTTCTTC. It encodes CASSVELGAINEQFF. V is TRBV6-4 and J is TRBJ2-1, with TRBD1 as a possible D gene (5 bases). Germline V gene lookup returns CDR1 MRHNA and CDR2 SNTAGT. V was pared by 4 bases and J by 6 bases, with 16 bases between. The CDR3 sequence is 15 residues long.

The V call is TRBV27, the J call TRBJ2-1; D uncertain. Trimming pared 5 bases from V and 14 bases from J, leaving 22 bases between. Germline V gene lookup returns CDR1 MNHEY and CDR2 SMNVEV (reference sequence). The CDR3 spans 14 residues. As DNA, the CDR3 is TGTGCCAGCAGTGGCAACCCTCAGGCCTCCGGCGAGTTCTTC. Translated: CASSGNPQASGEFF.

This clone is a singleton in its sample. This chain connects TRBV10-3 to TRBJ2-2; D remains ambiguous. The CDR3 extends over 13 amino acids. CDR1 is ENHRY, CDR2 SYGVKD, per germline. V lost 4 bases and J 4 bases, leaving 7 bases between the germline ends. In nucleotides, the CDR3 is TGTGCCATCAGTGGGGTTGCCACCGGGGAGCTGTTTTTT. It codes for CAISGVATGELFF.

The chain combines TRBV13 with TRBJ2-7, with 8 bases matching TRBD2. V gave up 11 bases and J gave up 2 bases; unmatched junction bases: 11. This CDR3 is 14 amino acids long. Germline V CDR1 and CDR2: PRHDT, FYEKMQ (reference sequence). The chain's CDR3 is CAVHPGGRPYEQYF. CDR3 in DNA: TGTGCCGTACACCCGGGAGGGAGACCCTACGAGCAGTACTTC. Using reference TRBV13 and TRBJ2-7 for the parts outside the CDR3, the full variable domain is AAGVIQSPRHLIKEKRETATLKCYPIPRHDTVYWYQQGPGQDPQFLISFYEKMQSDKGSIPDRFSAQQFSDYHSELNMSSLELGDSALYFCAVHPGGRPYEQYFGPGTRLTVT.

The chain couples TRBV9 to TRBJ2-2; TRBD2 matches at 7 bases. CDR1 is SGDLS and CDR2 is YYNGEE in the germline V gene. The junction had 2 bases not matched to a gene; V was cut back by 2 bases and J by 4 bases. The CDR3 runs 14 residues. CDR3 protein: CASSVGTITGELFF. In DNA, the CDR3 is TGTGCCAGCAGCGTGGGGACTATCACCGGGGAGCTGTTTTTT.

The chain employs TRBV19 and TRBJ2-1; tentative D call: TRBD1 (6 bases). V was trimmed by 7 bases and J by 2 bases, leaving 12 bases between them. CDR1 is LNHDA and CDR2 is SQIVND in the germline V gene (reference sequence). CDR3 length: 14 amino acids. CDR3 in DNA: TGTGCCAGTACTTCAACAGGGCCCTACAATGAGCAGTTCTTC. Translation: CASTSTGPYNEQFF.

The CDR3 nucleotides read TGTGCCAGCAGCTTGGATGATAGCGGCTACGAGCAGTACTTC. Encoded protein: CASSLDDSGYEQYF. V is TRBV5-4 and J is TRBJ2-7, with D tentatively TRBD2 (6 bases). This CDR3 comprises 14 residues. Germline V gives CDR1 SGHNT, CDR2 YYREEE (reference sequence). V was pared by 0 bases and J by 3 bases, with 10 bases between. Using reference TRBV5-4 and TRBJ2-7 for the parts outside the CDR3, the full variable domain is ETGVTQSPTHLIKTRGQQVTLRCSSQSGHNTVSWYQQALGQGPQFIFQYYREEENGRGNFPPRFSGLQFPNYSSELNVNALELDDSALYLCASSLDDSGYEQYFGPGTRLTVT.

The chain recombines TRBV5-6 with TRBJ2-7; a possible D gene is TRBD2 (5 bases). The CDR3 contains 16 residues. Germline values: CDR1 SGHDT, CDR2 YYEEEE. V was trimmed by 2 bases and J by 3 bases, leaving 18 bases between them. In nucleotides, the CDR3 is TGTGCCAGCAGCTTTTCTGGACCGGGGTTATACTACGAGCAGTACTTC. This sequence encodes CASSFSGPGLYYEQYF.